This TCR beta chain derives from a study of PD-1 blockade in classical Hodgkin lymphoma (dated by TCRdb to 2020 to 2021). Regarding the complete study: Nivolumab dosing was 3 mg/kg intravenously every 2 weeks, continuing until either disease progression or unacceptable toxicity. To define a peripheral blood immune signature of response to PD-1 blockade in classical Hodgkin lymphoma, the study combined TCR beta sequencing with CyTOF. The investigation overall reported the following: Baseline TCR diversity was reported as lower in newly diagnosed patients than in healthy donors, and lower still in relapsed/refractory patients. A significant rise by C4D1 was seen in CD4+ but not CD8+ TCR diversity (p=0.0027 vs p=0.16), with the rise being most apparent in complete responders (p=0.02). Only a single clinical trial cohort was studied, and what caused the repertoire differences, possibly disease activity or prior therapy, remained undefined. Lower diversity was seen in patients whose nivolumab began less than 1 year after ASCT, and these patients were left out of later analyses so that immune reconstitution would not confound the results. Among trial patients, those achieving complete response had baseline diversity similar to that of newly diagnosed patients, while diversity was significantly lower in partial responders and progressors.

Of note for this clone: Its binding antigen is unknown. Within one base of it there is no much larger clone, and no base qualities were kept. The identical CDR3 is also encoded by other nucleotide sequences in the sample.

This sample's time point label indicates: cycle 1 day 1 (C1D1), immediately before nivolumab initiation. All trial patients had relapsed after autologous stem cell transplantation, with cohorts A, B and C differing in prior brentuximab vedotin exposure. The trial cohort comprised 56 patients with relapsed/refractory classical Hodgkin lymphoma whose best overall responses were complete response, partial response or progressive disease. Trial patients were treated with single-agent nivolumab in the multi-cohort phase II CheckMate 205 trial. An independent review committee assessed best overall response by applying the 2007 International Working Group response criteria. Trial PBMCs were collected just before the start of nivolumab (C1D1) and during therapy at cycle 2 day 1 and cycle 4 day 1. Peripheral blood was collected in 8 mL Vacutainer Cell Preparation Tubes, from which PBMCs were isolated by centrifugation and then cryopreserved.

V loses 6 bases of germline sequence and J loses 2 bases, and the interval between the two ends is 10 bases. Its CDR3 holds 14 amino acids, cysteine through phenylalanine. Solely the CDR3 DNA is kept, with 42 bases framed from the first base. The germline V gene supplies CDR1 SNHLY and CDR2 FYNNEI. Genomic DNA was isolated using the Qiagen DNeasy kit from unsorted PBMCs as well as from negatively selected CD4+ and CD8+ fractions. Using primers that anneal to V and J segments, immunoSEQ multiplex PCR amplified the TCR beta CDR3 regions. Amplification bias was minimized using a synthetic immune receptor repertoire, and residual bias was removed computationally after sequencing. Processing in the source paper ran as follows. Custom Python scripts were used to quantify repertoire diversity as the Shannon entropy index. The unsorted, CD4+ and CD8+ repertoires were each analyzed separately, with the exception of combined analyses, where CD4+ and CD8+ sequences were merged in silico. A clone counted as expanded when the clone's frequency after treatment rose at least 2-fold relative to C1D1, and clones undetected at baseline were given a pseudocount of 0.5. Clones with 0 or 1 copy at C1D1 were classified as singleton clones, and clones with 2 or more copies were classified as non-singleton clones. Clones expanded in unsorted samples were annotated as CD4+, CD8+ or unknown by matching protein sequences in sorted samples from the same patient. Wilcoxon tests on paired samples were used to test changes in diversity from C1D1 to C4D1. Drawn from immuneACCESS, this table holds only the in-frame rearrangements with V and J called that TCRdb kept. Clones are partly lost; checked studies trace under half to an unresolved V gene and leave the rest unexplained. That table gives V, J and clone size, and the DNA gave D and trimming. Across this sample there are about 13,000 clones, with around 92% seen only once. In total, the top ten clones hold more than 9% of the sample.

This chain is built from TRBV2 and TRBJ2-2; D gene: possibly TRBD1, on 5 matching bases. Sequenced here: peripheral blood mononuclear cells (PBMCs), sampled at baseline. This sequence originates from a human donor with classical Hodgkin lymphoma. DNA sequence: TGTGCCAGCAGCGGACAAGGAAACACCGGGGAGCTGTTTTTT. This translates into CASSGQGNTGELFF.